This T cell receptor beta chain derives from a study of T cells after posttransplantation cyclophosphamide (dated by TCRdb to about 2016). About the investigation overall: The study tracked T cell repertoire reconstitution by TRB sequencing after myeloablative bone marrow transplantation using posttransplantation cyclophosphamide as GVHD prophylaxis. Antigen receptor sequencing was done on samples from some 40 PTCy-treated patients and from 15 to 20 related bone marrow donors of those patients. TRB sequencing was performed on blood from all 34 PTCy patients with 1-year posttransplant specimens. Up to 3 additional blood samples from 2 to 5.2 years after transplant were also TRB-sequenced in 3 patients, as was pretransplant blood from 4 patients. TRA and TRB clonality were tightly correlated in ten or so samples, so subsequent TCR analyses focused on TRB only. Public TRB sequences were compared against a database of over 3,500 sequences linked to responses to pathogens, tumor antigens, self-antigens and alloantigens. Broader findings and caveats from the paper: Across approximately 41 patients, TRB clonality was highly associated with recipient CMV seropositivity and CMV reactivation, and PTCy diversity was similar to diversity in CNI/methotrexate controls. Donor-recipient similarity was low at 1-2 months but increased during the first year, and donor CD8+ memory clones often dominated later blood repertoires. The TRB repertoires of T cells infiltrating skin or GI tract showed only limited overlap with the TRB repertoires of T cells in blood.

The CDR3 measures 14 amino acids from cysteine to phenylalanine. Just the 42-base CDR3 DNA is kept, in frame starting at base 1. V lost 6 bases and J lost 9 bases; the stretch between them is 18 bases long. The CDR1 and CDR2 encoded by the germline V gene are SGHTA and FQGNSA. This clone was recorded at least ten times. What this receptor recognizes is not known. Base qualities are not recorded, but no much larger clone differs from it by a single base. On the day of marrow donation, related bone marrow donors gave peripheral blood samples. Peripheral blood and bone marrow mononuclear cells were isolated by Ficoll-Hypaque density centrifugation and cryopreserved. Genomic DNA was used for TRB sequencing, which was performed with the immunoSEQ assay at survey resolution or with the hsTCRB kit. Concerning the study's data processing: The immunoSEQ software was used for initial read processing, and the LymphoSeq R package was used for repertoire analyses. Clonality was computed as 1 minus normalized Shannon entropy; Gini coefficient was also calculated for each TRB dataset. Phenotypes of unsorted samples were inferred by mapping TRB sequences from sorted subsets of the recipient or donor onto the same recipient's unsorted samples. TCRdb limited this immuneACCESS table to in-frame rearrangements with V and J called. A share of clones is missing; checked studies link under half to unresolved V genes, and the rest is unexplained. Clone size and the V and J calls come from that table; the DNA yielded D and trimming. For this sample, 35,000 to 55,000 clones appear and none is a singleton. The top ten constitute around 2.1% of the sample.

The chain joins TRBV7-2 to TRBJ2-1; a weak D assignment points to TRBD2 (5 bases agree). The TCR sequence derives from a man between 35 and 55 years old in good health, CMV-negative, and a related stem cell transplant donor. Sequencing was carried out using PBMCs. The CDR3 here reads CASRRATSEGEQFF. The DNA sequence reads TGTGCCAGCAGAAGGGCAACTAGTGAAGGTGAGCAGTTCTTC.